The 28 T cell receptor beta chains below all came from one sample that was sequenced in a study of early T cells in non-severe SARS-CoV-2 infection. TCRdb re-called the 5' RACE reads through MiXCR, storing one row per CDR3 protein. The sample carries roughly 38,000 distinct CDR3 sequences, over 4.5% recorded once. Material for sequencing was whole blood. The source of these receptors is an adult who was a healthcare worker with PCR-confirmed SARS-CoV-2 infection or an uninfected control (not recorded which).

This clonotype was counted at least ten times. This chain joins TRBV25-1 and TRBJ2-2, with 9 bases identical to TRBD1. The germline CDR1 and CDR2 sequences are MGHDK and SYGVNS. The CDR3 is made up of 17 amino acids. Trimming removed 6 bases from V and 1 base from J; junction bases left unmatched: 9. The CDR3 here is CASRTTGTGMNTGELFF. In DNA, the CDR3 is TGTGCCAGCAGAACCACCGGGACAGGGATGAACACCGGGGAGCTGTTTTTT.

The sample holds many counts of this clonotype. The rearrangement uses TRBV10-3 and TRBJ2-7; no firm D call. Trimming removed 6 bases from V and 5 bases from J, with 11 bases in between. CDR1 and CDR2 (germline): ENHRY, SYGVKD. The CDR3 totals 12 residues. The CDR3 here is CAISTQSNEQYF. CDR3 in DNA: TGTGCCATCAGCACGCAGAGCAACGAGCAGTACTTC.

This clonotype has a count of ten or more. The chain employs TRBV18 and TRBJ2-3, with 16 positions matching TRBD2. Trimming took 3 bases from V and 4 from J; bases not matched to a gene: 1. The CDR3 contains 16 residues. The germline V gene has CDR1 KGHSH and CDR2 LQKENI. CDR3 coding DNA: TGTGCCAGCTCACCGGGACTAGCGGGAGGGCCAGATACGCAGTATTTT. It specifies CASSPGLAGGPDTQYF.

This clonotype was seen ten or more times. The V gene is TRBV2, the J gene TRBJ2-2; 12 bases fit TRBD2. The junction had 8 bases not matched to a gene; V was cut back by 5 bases and J by 7 bases. Germline lookup yields CDR1 SNHLY and CDR2 FYNNEI. This CDR3 spans 16 amino acids. DNA of the CDR3: TGTGCCAGCAGTAGAGAACTAGCGGGAGGAGGCGGGGAGCTGTTTTTT. As protein: CASSRELAGGGGELFF.

This clonotype was seen ten or more times. The V gene is TRBV27, the J gene TRBJ1-3, with a weak D call TRBD1 (6 bases). Germline V gene lookup returns CDR1 MNHEY and CDR2 SMNVEV (reference sequence). Deletions cut 6 bases from V and 2 bases from J, with 11 bases between. The CDR3 extends over 14 amino acids. CDR3 bases: TGTGCCAGCAGGACCCAGGGGACTGGAAACACCATATATTTT. Amino acids: CASRTQGTGNTIYF.

The table lists this clonotype with many counts. The rearrangement links TRBV6-5 to TRBJ1-6; TRBD1 aligns across 9 bases. J lost 7 bases, V lost 10 bases, and 8 bases had no gene match. The CDR3 is 14 residues long. Germline CDR1 is MNHEY and CDR2 is SVGAGI. As DNA, the CDR3 is TGTGCCACACAGCCGGGACAGGGAAATTCACCCCTCCACTTT. Translation: CATQPGQGNSPLHF.

This clonotype was counted many times. The V call is TRBV4-1, the J call TRBJ1-1; D uncertain. The germline V gene encodes CDR1 MGHRA and CDR2 YSYEKL. The CDR3 sequence is 14 residues long. V lost 0 bases to trimming and J lost 1 base, with 6 bases between them. In DNA, the CDR3 is TGCGCCAGCAGCCAAGAACTGGCGAACACTGAAGCTTTCTTT. Residues: CASSQELANTEAFF.

This clonotype was counted at least ten times. J is TRBJ2-1 and V is TRBV5-1; D is possibly TRBD1 or TRBD2 (5 bases each). This CDR3 has 14 amino acids. In germline, CDR1 is SGHRS, CDR2 YFSETQ. The ends were cut back, 0 bases at V and 6 bases at J, with 10 bases in the middle. The CDR3 DNA is TGCGCCAGCAGCTTGGGGGACGGGGCCAATGAGCAGTTCTTC. Protein: CASSLGDGANEQFF.

This clonotype has at least ten counts. The gene calls are TRBV18 and TRBJ1-1, with D uncertain. CDR1 and CDR2 from the germline V gene are KGHSH and LQKENI. Trimming removed 0 bases from V and 6 bases from J, with 8 bases in between. CDR3 length equals 13 residues. CDR3 protein: CASSPPGLPEAFF. CDR3 nucleotides: TGTGCCAGCTCACCACCGGGTTTACCTGAAGCTTTCTTT.

This clonotype was seen repeatedly, ten times or more. In nucleotides, the CDR3 is TGTGCCAGCGGACGTATGAACACTGAAGCTTTCTTT. Its translation is CASGRMNTEAFF. The genes are TRBV7-8 and TRBJ1-1; D unresolved. Deletions cut 8 bases from V and 0 bases from J, with 7 bases between. This CDR3 is built from 12 residues. CDR1 and CDR2 from the germline V gene are SGHVS and FQNEAQ.

This clonotype was seen many times. The CDR3 loop reads CSATAPDFVTEAFF. The CDR3 nucleotides read TGCAGTGCTACTGCCCCGGACTTCGTCACTGAAGCTTTCTTT. This chain uses TRBV20-1 with TRBJ1-1, with unresolved D. CDR3 length: 14 amino acids. Germline values: CDR1 DFQATT, CDR2 SNEGSKA (reference sequence). The germline V and J ends were trimmed by 4 bases and 4 bases, with 16 bases remaining between them.

This clonotype appeared many times. The chain employs TRBV7-6 and TRBJ2-3; no reliable D call. Trimming left V 3 bases short and J 1 base short, with 5 bases between. This CDR3 is 13 amino acids long. Germline CDR1 SGHVS, CDR2 FNYEAQ. CDR3: CASSLGRTDTQYF. The CDR3 DNA follows: TGTGCCAGCAGCTTGGGCCGCACAGATACGCAGTATTTT.

With regard to this clonotype: A much more abundant neighbour one base away suggests this may be a read error. Without the conserved terminal phenylalanine or tryptophan, this CDR3 likely stems from a read error. This sequence joins TRBV11-2 and TRBJ1-1; TRBD1 matches 7 bases. The CDR3 runs to 13 residues. CDR1 is SGHAT, CDR2 FQNNGV, per germline. Germline trimming cut 6 bases from V and 4 bases from J; bases unmatched to any gene: 5. In nucleotides, the CDR3 is TGTGCCAGCAGTGCCCAGGGGGGCACTGAAGCTTTCTCT. Translated, it gives CASSAQGGTEAFS.

In this sample, this clonotype turned up many times. V and J are TRBV7-9 and TRBJ2-5; 7 nucleotides line up with TRBD1. V was clipped by 5 bases and J by 9 bases; unmatched bases: 15. The CDR3 length is 15 residues. CDR1 and CDR2 from the germline V gene are SEHNR and FQNEAQ (reference sequence). The CDR3 DNA reads as TGTGCCAGCAGCCCTAAGGACAGGCTATCCTCGGCCCAGTACTTC. Translated: CASSPKDRLSSAQYF.

This clonotype was counted many times. The chain combines TRBV7-2 with TRBJ2-7; D not resolved. Germline CDR1 SGHTA, CDR2 FQGNSA. V lost 4 bases and J lost 6, with 7 bases in between. CDR3 length: 11 amino acids. In DNA form, the CDR3 reads TGTGCCAGCAGCTCGTCGCGCGAGCAGTACTTC. This codes for CASSSSREQYF.

This clonotype has at least ten counts. J is TRBJ2-3 and V is TRBV5-4; D remains ambiguous. Trimming pared 5 bases from V and 6 bases from J, leaving 10 bases between. CDR3 length equals 12 residues. Germline loops: CDR1 SGHNT, CDR2 YYREEE (reference sequence). DNA of the CDR3: TGTGCCAGCAGTGACTCTGATGATACGCAGTATTTT. Translation: CASSDSDDTQYF.

This clonotype was counted at least ten times. The chain uses TRBV5-1 and TRBJ2-2; maybe TRBD1 (5 bases). CDR3 size: 17 residues. Trimming cost V 6 bases and J 1 base, with 19 bases left between them. Germline CDR1 SGHRS, CDR2 YFSETQ. CDR3 sequence reads: CASKIGLRTLNTGELFF. CDR3 in DNA: TGCGCCAGCAAGATAGGTTTGCGGACACTGAACACCGGGGAGCTGTTTTTT. The full variable domain, completed using reference TRBV5-1 and TRBJ2-2, is KAGVTQTPRYLIKTRGQQVTLSCSPISGHRSVSWYQQTPGQGLQFLFEYFSETQRNKGNFPGRFSGRQFSNSRSEMNVSTLELGDSALYLCASKIGLRTLNTGELFFGEGSRLTVL.

J is TRBJ2-7 and V is TRBV3-1; 8 positions agree with TRBD1. With V trimmed by 0 bases and J by 6 bases, 4 bases remained unmatched. The germline gives CDR1 LGHDT, CDR2 YNNKEL (reference sequence). This CDR3 has 14 residues. Written as DNA, the CDR3 is TGTGCCAGCAGCCAAGAAGTACAGGGGGTCGAGCAGTACTTC. As protein: CASSQEVQGVEQYF.

This clonotype turned up a few times. V and J are TRBV6-1 and TRBJ2-3, with D maybe TRBD2 (7 bases). The V gene lost 8 bases and the J gene lost 4 bases, with 28 bases spanning the gap. There are 18 residues in the CDR3. Germline-derived CDR1 and CDR2 are MNHNS and SASEGT. The CDR3, as DNA: TGTGCCAGCTGGTCCCGAAGGGGGGGCACGATTAGGTCAGATACGCAGTATTTT. Translation gives CASWSRRGGTIRSDTQYF.

This clonotype was counted ten times or more. This CDR3 reads CSASLGLNEKLFF. CDR3 nucleotides: TGCAGCGCCTCCTTAGGGTTAAATGAAAAACTGTTTTTT. This rearrangement joins TRBV29-1 to TRBJ1-4; the D is unclear. Germline values: CDR1 SQVTM, CDR2 ANQGSEA. V was pared by 7 bases and J by 5 bases, with 14 bases between. The CDR3 contains 13 residues.

V gene TRBV25-1 combines with J gene TRBJ2-7, with D perhaps matching TRBD1 (5 bases). There are 17 residues in the CDR3. Germline CDR1 MGHDK, CDR2 SYGVNS. The V and J ends lost 1 base and 0 bases respectively, with 16 bases between them. The CDR3 loop is CASSEFVIGHRSYEQYF. The CDR3, as DNA: TGTGCCAGCAGTGAATTTGTAATTGGACACCGCTCCTACGAGCAGTACTTC.

This clonotype appeared many times. The rearrangement links TRBV10-2 to TRBJ2-1; maybe TRBD1 (6 bases). V gave up 4 bases and J gave up 4 bases, with 11 bases separating them. Germline assignment: CDR1 WSHSY and CDR2 SAAADI. The CDR3 spans 14 residues. The CDR3 is CASSVGGSYNEQFF. CDR3 nucleotides: TGCGCCAGCAGTGTTGGGGGCTCGTACAATGAGCAGTTCTTC.

The chain is built from TRBV7-8 and TRBJ1-4; D call uncertain. The CDR3 consists of 16 residues. The V end lost 5 bases, the J end lost 0 bases, and 13 bases lay between the germline ends. The germline gives CDR1 SGHVS, CDR2 FQNEAQ. CDR3 region: CASSRRTSATNEKLFF. The CDR3 DNA reads as TGTGCCAGCAGCCGAAGGACGTCCGCAACTAATGAAAAACTGTTTTTT. Full variable domain (outside the CDR3, taken from reference TRBV7-8 and TRBJ1-4): GAGVSQSPRYKVAKRGQDVALRCDPISGHVSLFWYQQALGQGPEFLTYFQNEAQLDKSGLPSDRFFAERPEGSVSTLKIQRTQQEDSAVYLCASSRRTSATNEKLFFGSGTQLSVL.

This clonotype came up many times. The gene calls are TRBV7-9 and TRBJ2-7, with D perhaps TRBD2 (5 bases). Trimming shortened V by 5 bases and J by 2 bases, and 13 bases separated the two germline ends. Germline CDR1 and CDR2: SEHNR and FQNEAQ (reference sequence). The CDR3 extends over 14 amino acids. This CDR3 is CASSPRGRPYEQYF. CDR3 sequence (DNA): TGTGCCAGCAGCCCCCGGGGAAGGCCCTACGAGCAGTACTTC.

Only a few counts were recorded for this clonotype. The V call is TRBV11-3, the J call TRBJ2-3; the match to TRBD2 covers 9 bases. The CDR3 covers 17 residues. V trimming: 5 bases; J trimming: 4 bases; junction bases outside the gene matches: 13. Germline lookup yields CDR1 SGHNT and CDR2 YENEEA. The CDR3 loop is CASSPSPGGRAADTQYF. The CDR3 DNA reads as TGTGCCAGCAGCCCATCCCCGGGCGGGAGGGCCGCAGATACGCAGTATTTT. Full variable domain (rest looked up from reference TRBV11-3 and TRBJ2-3): EAGVVQSPRYKIIEKKQPVAFWCNPISGHNTLYWYLQNLGQGPELLIRYENEEAVDDSQLPKDRFSAERLKGVDSTLKIQPAELGDSAVYLCASSPSPGGRAADTQYFGPGTRLTVL.

Many counts were recorded for this clonotype. V usage is TRBV18 and J usage is TRBJ2-7; D may be TRBD1 (5 bases). Per germline, CDR1 KGHSH and CDR2 LQKENI. CDR3 length: 15 amino acids. Trimming stripped 2 bases from V and 2 bases from J, with 13 bases between. CDR3 protein: CASSPKTGSAYEQYF. The DNA of the CDR3 is TGTGCCAGCTCACCAAAAACAGGTTCTGCCTACGAGCAGTACTTC.

This clonotype was counted at least ten times. The rearrangement links TRBV24-1 to TRBJ1-2; D unresolved. Germline-derived CDR1 and CDR2 are KGHDR and SFDVKD. The ends were cut back, 5 bases at V and 2 bases at J, with 26 bases in the middle. The CDR3 runs 19 residues. The CDR3 loop is CATSGFSGQTWVGNYGYTF. CDR3 in DNA: TGTGCCACCAGTGGTTTTTCGGGCCAAACCTGGGTAGGCAACTATGGCTACACCTTC.

This clonotype was found many times. The rearrangement uses TRBV3-1 and TRBJ2-1; TRBD2 matches 12 bases. Germline V CDR1 and CDR2: LGHDT, YNNKEL (reference sequence). The CDR3 has 17 residues. J lost 9 bases, V lost 0 bases, and 9 bases had no gene match. CDR3 nucleotides: TGTGCCAGCAGCCAAGAGCGGGCTAGCGGGAGGGGTAGTGAGCAGTTCTTC. Translating it yields CASSQERASGRGSEQFF.